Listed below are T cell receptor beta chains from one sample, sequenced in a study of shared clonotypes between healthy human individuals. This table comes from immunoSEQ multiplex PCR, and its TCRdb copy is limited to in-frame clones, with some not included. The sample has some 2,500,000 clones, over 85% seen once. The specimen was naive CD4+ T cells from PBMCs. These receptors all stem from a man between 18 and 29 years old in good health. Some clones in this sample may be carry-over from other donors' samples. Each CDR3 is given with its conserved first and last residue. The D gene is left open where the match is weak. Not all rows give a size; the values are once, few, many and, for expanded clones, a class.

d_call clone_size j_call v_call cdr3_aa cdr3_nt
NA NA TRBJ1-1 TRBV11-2 CASSELRRNTEAFF TGTGCCAGCAGCGAGCTTAGAAGGAACACTGAAGCTTTCTTT
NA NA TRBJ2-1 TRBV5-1 CATEMGDTPYNEQFF TGCGCCACCGAAATGGGAGACACCCCCTACAATGAGCAGTTCTTC
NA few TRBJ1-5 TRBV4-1 CASSQEALPNQPQHF TGCGCCAGCAGCCAAGAAGCCCTTCCCAATCAGCCCCAGCATTTT
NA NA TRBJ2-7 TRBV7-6 CASSYRTAAGSEQYF TGTGCCAGCAGCTACAGGACAGCCGCGGGGTCGGAGCAGTACTTC
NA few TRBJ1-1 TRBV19 CASSPENTEAFF TGTGCCAGTAGTCCTGAGAACACTGAAGCTTTCTTT
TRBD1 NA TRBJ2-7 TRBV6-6 CASSFDRGRYEQYF TGTGCCAGCAGTTTTGACAGGGGGCGGTACGAGCAGTACTTC
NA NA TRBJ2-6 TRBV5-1 CASSLGDSSGANVLTF TGCGCCAGCAGCTTGGGAGACAGCTCTGGGGCCAACGTCCTGACTTTC
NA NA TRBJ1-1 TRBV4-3 CASSQDPQNTEAFF TGCGCCAGCAGCCAAGATCCCCAAAATACTGAAGCTTTCTTT
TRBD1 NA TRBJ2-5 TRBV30 CAWTKTGEQETQYF TGTGCCTGGACAAAGACAGGGGAACAAGAGACCCAGTACTTC
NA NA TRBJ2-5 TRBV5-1 CASSLEDGETQYF TGCGCCAGCAGCTTGGAGGACGGGGAGACCCAGTACTTC
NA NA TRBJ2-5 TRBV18 CASSPRSTVQETQYF TGTGCCAGCTCACCACGTTCCACCGTCCAAGAGACCCAGTACTTC
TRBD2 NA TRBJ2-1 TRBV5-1 CASSAAGTNGIEQFF TGCGCCAGCAGCGCCGCCGGGACTAACGGGATTGAGCAGTTCTTC
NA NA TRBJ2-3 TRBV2 CASSDSTDTQYF TGTGCCAGCAGTGACAGCACAGATACGCAGTATTTT
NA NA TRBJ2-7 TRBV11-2 CASSLFLGGEQYF TGTGCCAGCAGCTTATTCCTCGGGGGCGAGCAGTACTTC
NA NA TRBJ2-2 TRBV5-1 CASSPSNTGELFF TGCGCCAGCAGCCCCTCGAACACCGGGGAGCTGTTTTTT
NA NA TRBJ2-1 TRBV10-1 CASSERSRENEQFF TGCGCCAGCAGTGAAAGGAGCAGGGAGAATGAGCAGTTCTTC
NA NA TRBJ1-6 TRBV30 CAWGRGSPLHF TGTGCCTGGGGGAGGGGTTCACCCCTCCACTTT
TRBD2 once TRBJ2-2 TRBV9 CASSPGGSGRAGTGELFF TGTGCCAGCAGCCCTGGGGGTAGCGGGAGGGCCGGCACCGGGGAGCTGTTTTTT
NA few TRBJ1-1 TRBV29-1 CSVGLRLANTEAFF TGCAGCGTTGGTCTTCGCTTAGCGAACACTGAAGCTTTCTTT
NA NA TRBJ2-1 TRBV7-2 CASSFEGLHEQFF TGTGCCAGCAGCTTCGAGGGCCTCCATGAGCAGTTCTTC
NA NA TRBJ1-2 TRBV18 CASSLTGRISTSGYTF TGTGCCAGCTCCCTAACAGGGCGCATCTCCACGAGTGGCTACACCTTC
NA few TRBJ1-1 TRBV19 CASSMLWGPGDTEAFF TGTGCCAGTAGTATGTTGTGGGGTCCTGGGGACACTGAAGCTTTCTTT
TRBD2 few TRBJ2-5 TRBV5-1 CASSLSGRTETQYF TGCGCCAGCAGCTTGTCCGGGAGGACGGAGACCCAGTACTTC
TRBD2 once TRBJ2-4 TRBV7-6 CASSPVEWTSGRVAKNIQYF TGTGCCAGCAGCCCAGTAGAGTGGACTAGCGGGAGGGTAGCCAAAAACATTCAGTACTTC
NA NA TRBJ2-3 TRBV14 CASSQVGDKDTQYF TGTGCCAGCAGCCAAGTCGGTGATAAAGATACGCAGTATTTT
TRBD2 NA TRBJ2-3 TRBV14 CASSTLAGGPDTQYF TGTGCCAGCAGTACACTAGCGGGAGGCCCGGATACGCAGTATTTT
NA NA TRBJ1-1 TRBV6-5 CASSYRRVGENTEAFF TGTGCCAGCAGTTACCGGCGGGTGGGGGAGAACACTGAAGCTTTCTTT
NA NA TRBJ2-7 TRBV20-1 CSAYMGGRGDF TGCAGTGCTTACATGGGGGGGCGAGGAGACTTC
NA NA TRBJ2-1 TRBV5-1 CASSLGIPRSYNEQFF TGCGCCAGCAGCTTGGGTATTCCTCGCTCCTACAATGAGCAGTTCTTC
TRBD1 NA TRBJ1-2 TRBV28 CASTTIMIRGTNYGYTF TGTGCCAGCACTACTATTATGATCAGGGGGACCAACTATGGCTACACCTTC
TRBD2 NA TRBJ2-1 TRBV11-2 CASSRYERGQEQFF TGTGCCAGCAGCCGCTATGAGCGGGGGCAGGAGCAGTTCTTC
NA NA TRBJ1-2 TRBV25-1 CASIAPGRSYGYTF TGTGCCAGCATAGCACCCGGGCGCAGCTATGGCTACACCTTC
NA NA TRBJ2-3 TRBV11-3 CASSLASHGGKIGWTDTQYF TGTGCCAGCAGCTTAGCGTCCCACGGCGGGAAGATCGGATGGACAGATACGCAGTATTTT
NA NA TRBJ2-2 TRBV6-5 CASSYAGAGGSWELFF TGTGCCAGCAGTTATGCCGGGGCAGGTGGTTCGTGGGAGCTGTTTTTT
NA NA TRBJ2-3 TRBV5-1 CASSNQGGTDTQYF TGCGCCAGCAGCAATCAGGGGGGGACAGATACGCAGTATTTT
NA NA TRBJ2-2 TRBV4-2 CASSRTSEAGELFF TGTGCCAGCAGCCGCACTTCGGAGGCCGGGGAGCTGTTTTTT
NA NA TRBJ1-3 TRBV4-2 CASSLTGSGNTIYF TGTGCCAGCAGCCTAACAGGGTCTGGAAACACCATATATTTT
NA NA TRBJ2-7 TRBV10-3 CAIRGDGYEQYF TGTGCCATCAGGGGGGACGGCTACGAGCAGTACTTC
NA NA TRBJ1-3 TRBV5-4 CASSLDTGGSGNTIYF TGTGCCAGCAGCCTCGATACAGGAGGATCTGGAAACACCATATATTTT
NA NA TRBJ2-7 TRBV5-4 CASSPTAVHSYF TGTGCCAGCAGCCCTACAGCGGTCCACTCGTACTTC
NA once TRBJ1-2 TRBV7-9 CASSLRQTYGYTF TGTGCCAGCAGCTTACGACAGACCTATGGCTACACCTTC
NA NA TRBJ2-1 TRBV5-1 CASSLGAEGEQFF TGCGCCAGCAGCTTGGGTGCCGAGGGTGAGCAGTTCTTC
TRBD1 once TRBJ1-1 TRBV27 CASRIKTGVTEAFF TGTGCCAGCAGGATTAAGACAGGGGTCACTGAAGCTTTCTTT
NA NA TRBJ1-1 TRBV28 CASSLRPMGGTEAFF TGTGCCAGCAGTTTGCGTCCTATGGGAGGCACTGAAGCTTTCTTT
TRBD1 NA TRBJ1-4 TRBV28 CASRLWGRTGGEKLFF TGTGCCAGCAGACTATGGGGGCGGACAGGGGGTGAAAAACTGTTTTTT
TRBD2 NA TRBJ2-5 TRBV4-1 CASSQVGGRALGTQYF TGCGCCAGCAGCCAGGTCGGTGGGAGGGCCCTCGGGACCCAGTACTTC
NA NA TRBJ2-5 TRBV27 CASSRSWGNQETQYF TGTGCCAGCAGTCGATCTTGGGGAAACCAAGAGACCCAGTACTTC
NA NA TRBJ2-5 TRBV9 CASSSTSPFETQYF TGTGCCAGCAGTTCGACCAGCCCGTTTGAGACCCAGTACTTC
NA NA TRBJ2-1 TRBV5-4 CASSLAATADYSYNEQFF TGTGCCAGCAGCTTGGCTGCGACAGCCGACTATTCCTACAATGAGCAGTTCTTC
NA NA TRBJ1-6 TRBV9 CASSPLGGSSSPLHF TGTGCCAGCAGCCCCCTGGGGGGCTCCAGTTCACCCCTCCACTTT
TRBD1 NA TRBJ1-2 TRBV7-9 CASSLGTAHGYTF TGTGCCAGCAGCCTAGGGACAGCCCATGGCTACACCTTC
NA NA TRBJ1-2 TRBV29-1 CSVARTVELSGYTF TGCAGCGTAGCACGGACAGTGGAGCTCTCGGGCTACACCTTC
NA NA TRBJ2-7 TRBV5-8 CASTPRRVGEQYF TGTGCCAGCACCCCCCGGAGGGTCGGGGAGCAGTACTTC
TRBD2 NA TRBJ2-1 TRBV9 CASSVSGTSYNEQFF TGTGCCAGCAGCGTTAGCGGGACCTCCTACAATGAGCAGTTCTTC
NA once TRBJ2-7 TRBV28 CASSLPSVPTYEQYF TGTGCCAGCAGTTTACCCTCGGTCCCTACCTACGAGCAGTACTTC
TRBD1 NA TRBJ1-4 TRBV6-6 CASSRGQGVVNEKLFF TGTGCCAGCAGCCGGGGACAGGGGGTCGTTAATGAAAAACTGTTTTTT
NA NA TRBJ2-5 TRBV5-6 CASSLYGAQETQYF TGTGCCAGCAGCTTGTACGGGGCCCAAGAGACCCAGTACTTC